A single T cell receptor beta chain is shown here with its context. The antigen remains undetermined. This entry comes from a study of shared clonotypes between healthy human individuals. Study as a whole: Researchers drew samples from two women and three men aged 18 to 49. Each donor's CD8 memory used one plate, CD8 naive two, each CD4 subset three. Study-level findings and limits: Only blood samples were collected, and tissue repertoires likely differ.

Repertoires were generated with immunoSEQ multiplex PCR, while TCRdb's copy carries only in-frame clones and drops some. The sample lists roughly 2.5 million clones; approximately 90% were seen once. The CDR3 is made up of 12 amino acids. V lost 4 bases and J 7 bases, leaving 9 bases between the germline ends. Germline V gene sequence: CDR1 SGHRS, CDR2 YFSETQ. The clonotype was recovered from a man in his late teens or twenties in good health. The chain combines TRBV5-1 with TRBJ2-1; D gene uncertain. The sequencing input was naive CD4+ T cells sorted from blood. Subset described: CD45RA+ positively selected. This chain's CDR3 is CASSQAGNEQFF. CDR3 nucleotide sequence: TGCGCCAGCAGCCAGGCCGGGAATGAGCAGTTCTTC.